The 22 T cell receptor beta chains below come from one sample, sequenced in a study of shared clonotypes between healthy human individuals. Produced via immunoSEQ multiplex PCR; TCRdb's table is partial and in-frame only. The sample includes hundreds of thousands of clones, around 72% of them seen just once. Sequenced input: memory CD4+ T cells sorted from blood. The subset: CD45RA-negative fraction. Source of these receptors: a woman between 25 and 40 years old in good health.

J is TRBJ1-2 and V is TRBV7-9; D possibly corresponds to TRBD1 (5 bases). Germline CDR1 reads SEHNR; CDR2 reads FQNEAQ (reference sequence). V was cut by 11 bases and J by 2 bases, with 9 bases left in between. The CDR3 has 11 residues. Here the CDR3 reads CAGDSNYGYTF. CDR3 bases: TGTGCCGGTGACAGCAACTATGGCTACACCTTC.

This chain connects TRBV19 to TRBJ2-2, with TRBD2 as a possible D gene (7 bases). V was pared by 7 bases and J by 2 bases, with 14 bases between. CDR1 and CDR2 (germline): LNHDA, SQIVND (reference sequence). The CDR3 contains 15 residues. Here the CDR3 reads CASTKGGTNTGELFF. Here the CDR3 DNA reads TGTGCCAGTACCAAGGGGGGGACTAACACCGGGGAGCTGTTTTTT.

The chain combines TRBV27 with TRBJ1-1; D is possibly TRBD1 (5 bases). The CDR3 spans 14 residues. Germline V gene data show CDR1 as MNHEY and CDR2 as SMNVEV (reference sequence). Trimming left V 3 bases short and J 4 bases short, with 12 bases between. CDR3 sequence reads: CASSFGGDGTEAFF. The CDR3, as DNA: TGTGCCAGCAGTTTCGGGGGGGACGGCACTGAAGCTTTCTTT.

The J gene is TRBJ2-7, the V gene TRBV28, with TRBD2 identical over 8 bases. CDR1 is MDHEN and CDR2 is SYDVKM in the germline V gene. V was clipped by 5 bases and J by 4 bases; unmatched bases: 10. The CDR3 spans 15 residues. The CDR3 loop reads CASSAAGLGEYEQYF. The CDR3 coding sequence is TGTGCCAGCAGTGCCGCGGGACTAGGGGAATACGAGCAGTACTTC. The full variable domain, rest sourced from reference TRBV28 and TRBJ2-7, is DVKVTQSSRYLVKRTGEKVFLECVQDMDHENMFWYRQDPGLGLRLIYFSYDVKMKEKGDIPEGYSVSREKKERFSLILESASTNQTSMYLCASSAAGLGEYEQYFGPGTRLTVT.

There are a few counts of this clone. The V and J genes are TRBV4-3 and TRBJ1-1; D is unclear. The CDR3 extends over 13 amino acids. V was shortened by 3 bases and J by 4 bases, with 9 bases between the two germline ends. Germline V gene sequence: CDR1 LGHNA, CDR2 YSLEER. The CDR3 bases are TGCGCCAGCAGCCAGGCAGAATTCACTGAAGCTTTCTTT. Amino acids: CASSQAEFTEAFF.

The chain links TRBV5-5 to TRBJ2-5; weak D call: TRBD1 (6 bases). CDR1 is SGHKS, CDR2 YYEKEE, per germline (reference sequence). V lost 3 bases and J lost 1, with 10 bases in between. This CDR3 is built from 14 residues. The DNA of the CDR3 is TGTGCCAGCAGCTGGCAGGGGATCCAAGAGACCCAGTACTTC. Translation: CASSWQGIQETQYF.

The chain has TRBV18 and TRBJ2-7; 8 nucleotides match TRBD1. The germline CDR1 and CDR2 sequences are KGHSH and LQKENI. Trimming cost V 4 bases and J 1 base; bases outside gene matches: 6. The CDR3 totals 15 residues. The CDR3 DNA reads TGTGCCAGCTCACGCGACAGGGGTAAATCCTACGAGCAGTACTTC. Translation: CASSRDRGKSYEQYF.

CDR3 sequence reads: CASSLGAGVYNEQFF. In DNA form, the CDR3 reads TGCGCCAGCAGCTTGGGAGCGGGAGTATACAATGAGCAGTTCTTC. The chain recombines TRBV5-1 with TRBJ2-1, with 8 positions matching TRBD2. The CDR3 runs 15 residues. CDR1 SGHRS and CDR2 YFSETQ come from the germline V gene. V shed 0 bases, J shed 4 bases, and the junction held 3 bases outside the gene matches.

In this sample, this clone turned up once. This chain joins TRBV10-1 and TRBJ2-1; either TRBD1 or TRBD2 may supply D (5 bases each). V was shortened by 6 bases and J by 6 bases, with 12 bases between the two germline ends. The germline V gene encodes CDR1 WNHNN and CDR2 SYGVQD (reference sequence). The CDR3 runs to 13 residues. This CDR3 reads CASSSGTGNEQFF. CDR3 DNA: TGCGCCAGCAGCTCCGGGACGGGCAATGAGCAGTTCTTC.

The J gene is TRBJ2-7, the V gene TRBV7-2; possibly TRBD2 for D (5 bases). This CDR3 is 16 amino acids long. Trimming left V 6 bases short and J 3 bases short, with 21 bases between. Germline CDR1 is SGHTA and CDR2 is FQGNSA. The DNA for the CDR3 is TGTGCCAGCAGAGCTTTGAGGCTAGCCGGAGACTACGAGCAGTACTTC. It specifies CASRALRLAGDYEQYF. The full variable domain, in which reference TRBV7-2 and TRBJ2-7 provide the parts outside the CDR3, is GAGVSQSPSNKVTEKGKDVELRCDPISGHTALYWYRQSLGQGLEFLIYFQGNSAPDKSGLPSDRFSAERTGGSVSTLTIQRTQQEDSAVYLCASRALRLAGDYEQYFGPGTRLTVT.

The genes are TRBV5-4 and TRBJ2-5, with D perhaps TRBD1 (5 bases). Germline CDR1 SGHNT, CDR2 YYREEE (reference sequence). V was pared by 3 bases and J by 1 base, with 10 bases between. This CDR3 has 14 amino acids. DNA of the CDR3: TGTGCCAGCAGCTATTTCAGGGCCCAAGAGACCCAGTACTTC. Its protein product is CASSYFRAQETQYF.

This clone occurred a few times. Other DNA sequences within the sample encode an identical CDR3. The J gene is TRBJ2-3, the V gene TRBV18; D unclear. Trimming removed 3 bases from V and 0 bases from J, with 4 bases in between. The CDR3 runs 13 residues. Germline lookup yields CDR1 KGHSH and CDR2 LQKENI. The CDR3: CASSPASTDTQYF. The CDR3 coding sequence is TGTGCCAGCTCACCGGCAAGCACAGATACGCAGTATTTT. Full variable domain (rest looked up from reference TRBV18 and TRBJ2-3): NAGVMQNPRHLVRRRGQEARLRCSPMKGHSHVYWYRQLPEEGLKFMVYLQKENIIDESGMPKERFSAEFPKEGPSILRIQQVVRGDSAAYFCASSPASTDTQYFGPGTRLTVL.

This clone was recorded at least ten times. The J gene is TRBJ1-5, the V gene TRBV4-2; 7 bases line up with TRBD1. The length of the CDR3 is 16 residues. The germline CDR1 and CDR2 sequences are LGHNA and YNFKEQ. V lost 2 bases, J lost 5 bases, and 9 bases stayed unmatched. CDR3 sequence reads: CASSQQRGQGDQPQHF. DNA for the CDR3: TGTGCCAGCAGCCAACAGAGGGGGCAGGGAGATCAGCCCCAGCATTTT.

V usage is TRBV2 and J usage is TRBJ2-2; no firm D call. Trimming took 6 bases from V and 6 from J, leaving 14 bases between them. Germline V gene data show CDR1 as SNHLY and CDR2 as FYNNEI. CDR3 length equals 14 residues. The chain's CDR3 is CASRPRPGSGELFF. The CDR3 nucleotides are TGTGCCAGCAGACCCCGCCCGGGTTCCGGGGAGCTGTTTTTT.

The rearrangement uses TRBV30 and TRBJ2-5; D unclear. The J call may be in error: the DNA end matches TRBJ2-7 better. The CDR3 runs to 11 residues. The germline gives CDR1 GTSNPN, CDR2 SVGIG (reference sequence). The CDR3 DNA sequence: TGTGCCTGGGCAATAGCCTACGAGCAGTACTTC. Protein: CAWAIAYEQYF.

The V call is TRBV15, the J call TRBJ1-2; 9 bases line up with TRBD1. This CDR3 region has 15 residues. The junction had 4 bases not matched to a gene; V was cut back by 3 bases and J by 2 bases. From germline, CDR1 is LNHNV and CDR2 YYDKDF (reference sequence). The CDR3 spells CATSRRGTGNYGYTF. The CDR3 DNA follows: TGTGCCACCAGCAGGAGGGGGACAGGGAACTATGGCTACACCTTC. Full variable domain (remainder filled in from reference TRBV15 and TRBJ1-2): DAMVIQNPRYQVTQFGKPVTLSCSQTLNHNVMYWYQQKSSQAPKLLFHYYDKDFNNEADTPDNFQSRRPNTSFCFLDIRSPGLGDTAMYLCATSRRGTGNYGYTFGSGTRLTVV.

V and J are TRBV2 and TRBJ1-6; TRBD1 aligns across 8 bases. CDR1 and CDR2 (germline): SNHLY, FYNNEI. The V and J ends lost 5 bases and 7 bases, in that order; junction bases with no gene match: 4. The CDR3 length is 14 residues. This chain's CDR3 is CASSLTGVNSPLHF. The CDR3 DNA reads as TGTGCCAGCAGTCTGACAGGGGTGAATTCACCCCTCCACTTT.

This clone was counted once. The V and J genes are TRBV2 and TRBJ2-5; TRBD2 might be the D (5 bases). V was cut by 6 bases and J by 1 base, with 12 bases left in between. The CDR3 spans 14 residues. In germline, CDR1 is SNHLY, CDR2 FYNNEI. As DNA, the CDR3 is TGTGCCAGCAGCCCACCGGGAACCCAAGAGACCCAGTACTTC. It codes for CASSPPGTQETQYF.

The rearrangement links TRBV19 to TRBJ2-4; 7 nucleotides match TRBD1. CDR3 length: 15 amino acids. Germline CDR1 LNHDA, CDR2 SQIVND (reference sequence). V trimming: 0 bases; J trimming: 9 bases; junction bases outside the gene matches: 8. The CDR3 bases are TGTGCCAGTAGTATAGAGAGGGGCAGGGGGACCATTCAGTACTTC. It specifies CASSIERGRGTIQYF. The variable domain in full, completed from reference TRBV19 and TRBJ2-4, reads DGGITQSPKYLFRKEGQNVTLSCEQNLNHDAMYWYRQDPGQGLRLIYYSQIVNDFQKGDIAEGYSVSREKKESFPLTVTSAQKNPTAFYLCASSIERGRGTIQYFGAGTRLSVL.

The chain is built from TRBV28 and TRBJ2-6; 9 bases are a match to TRBD2. J was trimmed by 0 bases and V by 2 bases; bases with no gene match: 5. The CDR3 has 18 residues. In germline, CDR1 is MDHEN, CDR2 SYDVKM. The CDR3 DNA reads as TGTGCCAGCAGTTTAAACGCGGGAGGGAACTCTGGGGCCAACGTCCTGACTTTC. Residues: CASSLNAGGNSGANVLTF.

This clone has at least ten counts. The chain joins TRBV4-1 to TRBJ2-3, with TRBD1 identical over 9 bases. Looked up from germline, CDR1 is MGHRA and CDR2 is YSYEKL. The CDR3 extends over 16 amino acids. V was clipped by 4 bases and J by 3 bases; unmatched bases: 8. The CDR3 region is CASSLSTGGGTDTQYF. In DNA, the CDR3 is TGCGCCAGCAGCCTTTCGACAGGGGGAGGGACAGATACGCAGTATTTT.

The V gene is TRBV7-2, the J gene TRBJ2-3, with D unresolved. Per the germline V gene, CDR1 is SGHTA and CDR2 is FQGNSA. This CDR3 contains 15 residues. V lost 3 bases and J lost 6, with 16 bases in between. CDR3 loop: CASSLGSPGVDTQYF. The CDR3 bases are TGTGCCAGCAGCTTGGGTAGTCCGGGCGTTGATACGCAGTATTTT.